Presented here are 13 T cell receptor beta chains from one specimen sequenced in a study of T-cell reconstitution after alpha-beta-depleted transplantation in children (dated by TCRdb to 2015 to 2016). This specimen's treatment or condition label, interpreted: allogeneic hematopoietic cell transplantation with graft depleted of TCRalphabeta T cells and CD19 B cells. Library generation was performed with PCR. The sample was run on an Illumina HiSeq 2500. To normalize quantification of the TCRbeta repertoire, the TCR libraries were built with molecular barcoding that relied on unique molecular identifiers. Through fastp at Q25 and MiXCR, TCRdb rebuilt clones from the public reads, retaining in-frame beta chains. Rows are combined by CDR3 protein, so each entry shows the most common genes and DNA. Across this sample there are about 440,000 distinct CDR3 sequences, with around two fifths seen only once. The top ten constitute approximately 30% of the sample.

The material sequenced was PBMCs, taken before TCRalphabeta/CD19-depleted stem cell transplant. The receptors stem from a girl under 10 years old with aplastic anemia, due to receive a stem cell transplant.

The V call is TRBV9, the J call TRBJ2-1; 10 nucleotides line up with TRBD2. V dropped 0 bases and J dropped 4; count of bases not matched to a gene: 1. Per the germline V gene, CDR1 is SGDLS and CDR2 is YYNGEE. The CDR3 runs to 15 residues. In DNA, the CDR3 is TGTGCCAGCAGCGTAGTAGCGGGGGGTTACAATGAGCAGTTCTTC. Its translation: CASSVVAGGYNEQFF.

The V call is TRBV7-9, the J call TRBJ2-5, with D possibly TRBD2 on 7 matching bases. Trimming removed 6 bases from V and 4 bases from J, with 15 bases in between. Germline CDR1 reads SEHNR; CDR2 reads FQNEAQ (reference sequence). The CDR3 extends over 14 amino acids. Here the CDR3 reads CASRRPGGPETQYF. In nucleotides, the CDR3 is TGTGCCAGCAGGCGGCCGGGGGGCCCAGAGACCCAGTACTTC.

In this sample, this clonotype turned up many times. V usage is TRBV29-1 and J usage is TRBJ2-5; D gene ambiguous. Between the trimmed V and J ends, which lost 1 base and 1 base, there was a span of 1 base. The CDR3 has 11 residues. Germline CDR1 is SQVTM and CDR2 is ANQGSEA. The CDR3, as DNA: TGCAGCGTTGAAGCCCAAGAGACCCAGTACTTC. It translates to CSVEAQETQYF.

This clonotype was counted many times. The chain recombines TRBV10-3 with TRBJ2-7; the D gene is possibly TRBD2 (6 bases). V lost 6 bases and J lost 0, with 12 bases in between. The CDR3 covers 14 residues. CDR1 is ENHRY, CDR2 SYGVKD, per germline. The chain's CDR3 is CAIRLGGGSYEQYF. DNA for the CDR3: TGTGCCATCAGGCTGGGGGGAGGCTCCTACGAGCAGTACTTC.

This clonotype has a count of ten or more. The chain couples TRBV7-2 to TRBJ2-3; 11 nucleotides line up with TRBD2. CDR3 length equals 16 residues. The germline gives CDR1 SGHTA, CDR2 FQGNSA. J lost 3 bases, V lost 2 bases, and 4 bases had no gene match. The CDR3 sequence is CASSLTTSGKTDTQYF. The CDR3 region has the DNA TGTGCCAGCAGCTTAACGACTAGCGGGAAGACAGATACGCAGTATTTT.

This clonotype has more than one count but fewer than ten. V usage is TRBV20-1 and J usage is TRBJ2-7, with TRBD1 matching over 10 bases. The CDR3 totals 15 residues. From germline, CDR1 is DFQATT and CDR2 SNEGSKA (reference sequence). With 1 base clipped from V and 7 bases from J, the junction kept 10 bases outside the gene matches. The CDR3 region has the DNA TGCAGTGCTAGAGCTCCGGGACAGGGGCGTCGGGAGCAGTACTTC. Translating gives CSARAPGQGRREQYF.

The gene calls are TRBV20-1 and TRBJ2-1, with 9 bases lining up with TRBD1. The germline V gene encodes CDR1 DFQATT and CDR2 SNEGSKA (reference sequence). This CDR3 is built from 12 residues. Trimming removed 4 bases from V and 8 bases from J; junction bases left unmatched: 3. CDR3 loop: CSANRGPDEQFF. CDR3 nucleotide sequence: TGCAGTGCTAACAGGGGGCCGGATGAGCAGTTCTTC.

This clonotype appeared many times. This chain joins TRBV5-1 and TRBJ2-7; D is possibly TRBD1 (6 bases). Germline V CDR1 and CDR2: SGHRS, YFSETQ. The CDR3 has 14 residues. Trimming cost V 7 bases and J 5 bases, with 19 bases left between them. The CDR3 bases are TGCGCCAGCTTGTTCCAGGGGAGTGTAAACGAGCAGTACTTC. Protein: CASLFQGSVNEQYF.

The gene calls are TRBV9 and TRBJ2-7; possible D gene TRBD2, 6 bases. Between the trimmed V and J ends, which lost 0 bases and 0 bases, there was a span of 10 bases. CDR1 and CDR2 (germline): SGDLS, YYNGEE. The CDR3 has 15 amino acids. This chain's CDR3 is CASSVAGGVSYEQYF. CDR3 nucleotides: TGTGCCAGCAGCGTAGCTGGCGGGGTCTCCTACGAGCAGTACTTC.

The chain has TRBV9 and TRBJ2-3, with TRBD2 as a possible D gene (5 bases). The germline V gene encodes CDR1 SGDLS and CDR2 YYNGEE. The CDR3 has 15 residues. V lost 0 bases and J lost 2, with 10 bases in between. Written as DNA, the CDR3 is TGTGCCAGCAGCGTAGAGGGAGTCCCCACAGATACGCAGTATTTT. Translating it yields CASSVEGVPTDTQYF.

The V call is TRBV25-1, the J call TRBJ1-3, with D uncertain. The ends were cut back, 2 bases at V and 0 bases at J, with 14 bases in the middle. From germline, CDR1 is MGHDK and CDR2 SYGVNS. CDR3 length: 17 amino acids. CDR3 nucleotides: TGTGCCAGCAGTGAAGGAGGACTGGTCCTCTCTGGAAACACCATATATTTT. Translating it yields CASSEGGLVLSGNTIYF. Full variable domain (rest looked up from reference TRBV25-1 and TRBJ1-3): EADIYQTPRYLVIGTGKKITLECSQTMGHDKMYWYQQDPGMELHLIHYSYGVNSTEKGDLSSESTVSRIRTEHFPLTLESARPSHTSQYLCASSEGGLVLSGNTIYFGEGSWLTVV.

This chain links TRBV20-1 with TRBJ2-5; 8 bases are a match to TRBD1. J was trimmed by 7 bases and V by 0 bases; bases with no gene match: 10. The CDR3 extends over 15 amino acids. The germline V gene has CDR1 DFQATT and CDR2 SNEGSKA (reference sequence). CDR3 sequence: CSAREPRGPVRTQYF. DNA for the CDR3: TGCAGTGCTAGAGAACCCAGGGGGCCGGTTCGGACCCAGTACTTC.

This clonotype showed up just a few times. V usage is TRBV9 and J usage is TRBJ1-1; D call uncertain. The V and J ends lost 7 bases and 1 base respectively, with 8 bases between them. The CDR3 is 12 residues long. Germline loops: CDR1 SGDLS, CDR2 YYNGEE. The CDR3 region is CASVAQNTEAFF. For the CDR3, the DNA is TGTGCCAGCGTAGCTCAGAACACTGAAGCTTTCTTT.